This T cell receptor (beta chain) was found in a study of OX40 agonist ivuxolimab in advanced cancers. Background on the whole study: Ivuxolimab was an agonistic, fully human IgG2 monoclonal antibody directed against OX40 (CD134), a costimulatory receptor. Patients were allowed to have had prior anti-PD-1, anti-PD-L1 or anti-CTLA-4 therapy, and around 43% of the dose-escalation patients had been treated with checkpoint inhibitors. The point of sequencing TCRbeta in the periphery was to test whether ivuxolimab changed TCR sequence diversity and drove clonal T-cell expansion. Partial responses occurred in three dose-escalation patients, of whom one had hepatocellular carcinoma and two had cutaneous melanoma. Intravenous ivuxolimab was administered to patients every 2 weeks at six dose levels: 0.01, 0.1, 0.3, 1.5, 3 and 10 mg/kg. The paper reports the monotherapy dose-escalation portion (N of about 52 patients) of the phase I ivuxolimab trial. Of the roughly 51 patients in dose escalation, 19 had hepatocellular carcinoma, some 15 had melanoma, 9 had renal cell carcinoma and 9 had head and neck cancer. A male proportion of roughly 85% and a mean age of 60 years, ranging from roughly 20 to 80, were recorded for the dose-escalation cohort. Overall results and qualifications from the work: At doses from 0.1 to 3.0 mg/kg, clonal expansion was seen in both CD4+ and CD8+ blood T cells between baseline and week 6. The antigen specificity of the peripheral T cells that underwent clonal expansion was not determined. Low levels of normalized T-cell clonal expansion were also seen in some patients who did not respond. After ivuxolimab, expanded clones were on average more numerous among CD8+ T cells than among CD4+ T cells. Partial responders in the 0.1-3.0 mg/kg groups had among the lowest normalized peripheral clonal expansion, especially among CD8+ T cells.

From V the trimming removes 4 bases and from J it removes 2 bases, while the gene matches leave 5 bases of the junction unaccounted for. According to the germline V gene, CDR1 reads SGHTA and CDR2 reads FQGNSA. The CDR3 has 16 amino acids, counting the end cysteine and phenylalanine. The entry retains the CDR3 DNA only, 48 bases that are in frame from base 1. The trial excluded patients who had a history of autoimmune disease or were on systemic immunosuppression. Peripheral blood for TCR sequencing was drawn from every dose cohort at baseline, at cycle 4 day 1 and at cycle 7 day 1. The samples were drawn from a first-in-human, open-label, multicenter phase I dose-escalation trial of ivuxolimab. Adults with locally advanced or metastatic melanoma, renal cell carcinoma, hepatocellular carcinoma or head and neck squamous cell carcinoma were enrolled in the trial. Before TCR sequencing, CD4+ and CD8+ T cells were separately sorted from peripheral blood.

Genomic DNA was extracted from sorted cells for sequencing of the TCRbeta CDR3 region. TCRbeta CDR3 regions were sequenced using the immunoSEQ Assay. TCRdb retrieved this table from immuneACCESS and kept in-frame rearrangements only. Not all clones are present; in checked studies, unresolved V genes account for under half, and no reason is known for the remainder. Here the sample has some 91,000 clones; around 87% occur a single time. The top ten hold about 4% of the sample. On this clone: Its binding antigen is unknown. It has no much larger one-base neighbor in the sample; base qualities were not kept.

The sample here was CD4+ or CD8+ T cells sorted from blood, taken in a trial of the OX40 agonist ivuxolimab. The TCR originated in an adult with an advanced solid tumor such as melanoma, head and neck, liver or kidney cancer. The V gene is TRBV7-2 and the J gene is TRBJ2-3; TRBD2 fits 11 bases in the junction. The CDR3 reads CASSSRLAGNTDTQYF. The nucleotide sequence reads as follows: TGTGCCAGCAGCTCAAGACTAGCGGGAAACACAGATACGCAGTATTTT.